These 12 T cell receptor beta chains were sequenced from one sample in a study of response to subunit inactivated influenza vaccine. One entry per CDR3 protein results from TCRdb running MiXCR on the RT-PCR reads. In the table there are some 300,000 distinct CDR3 sequences, 22% of which are singletons. The sequences come from PBMCs from blood, collected less than 22 months after vaccination. These receptors were taken from a man between 50 and 69 years old who received an inactivated influenza vaccine.

This clonotype has a handful of counts. The CDR3 here is CASSTWDISNQPQHF. The CDR3 nucleotides read TGTGCCAGCAGCACCTGGGACATTAGCAATCAGCCCCAGCATTTT. The rearrangement uses TRBV28 and TRBJ1-5, with a possible D match to TRBD1 (6 bases). Trimming left V 6 bases short and J 0 bases short, with 12 bases between. The V gene's germline CDR1 is MDHEN and CDR2 SYDVKM. This CDR3 contains 15 residues.

This clonotype is categorized as medium-sized. The chain recombines TRBV12-3 or TRBV12-4 with TRBJ1-2; 7 positions match TRBD1. V trimming: 5 bases; J trimming: 4 bases; junction bases outside the gene matches: 7. The CDR3 sequence is 14 residues long. The CDR3: CASSPSGTVYGYTF. As DNA, the CDR3 is TGTGCCAGCAGTCCAAGTGGGACAGTCTATGGCTACACCTTC.

V usage is TRBV29-1 and J usage is TRBJ2-5; 9 nucleotides line up with TRBD2. In germline, CDR1 is SQVTM, CDR2 ANQGSEA. This CDR3 has 14 residues. The V gene end was trimmed by 8 bases and the J gene end by 5 bases; junction bases not matched to a gene: 12. The CDR3 DNA is TGCAGCATTGGACTAGCGCTCTCGAAGGAGACCCAGTACTTC. It translates to CSIGLALSKETQYF.

This clonotype was detected only a few times. The rearrangement links TRBV19 to TRBJ1-1; 9 bases map to TRBD1. CDR1 and CDR2 from the germline V gene are LNHDA and SQIVND (reference sequence). The CDR3 has 15 residues. J lost 2 bases, V lost 4 bases, and 5 bases had no gene match. This CDR3 is CASSTRQGDNTEAFF. The DNA for the CDR3 is TGTGCCAGTAGTACGCGACAGGGGGATAACACTGAAGCTTTCTTT.

The rearrangement joins TRBV10-2 to TRBJ2-1, with 8 bases that match TRBD2. Losses at the gene ends were 3 bases for V and 8 bases for J; bases not matched to a gene: 9. The CDR3 covers 15 residues. The germline CDR1 and CDR2 sequences are WSHSY and SAAADI. CDR3 sequence (DNA): TGCGCCAGCAGTGAAGCGGGGGTCCACCTCGATGAGCAGTTCTTC. Translating gives CASSEAGVHLDEQFF.

The chain carries TRBV19 and TRBJ1-5; possible D gene TRBD1, 5 bases. CDR1 and CDR2 from the germline V gene are LNHDA and SQIVND (reference sequence). The V gene lost 7 bases and the J gene lost 5 bases, with 9 bases spanning the gap. The CDR3 is 12 residues long. CDR3 sequence: CASTGRDQPQHF. The CDR3 region has the DNA TGTGCCAGTACCGGCAGGGATCAGCCCCAGCATTTT.

Only a few counts were recorded for this clonotype. The chain employs TRBV20-1 and TRBJ1-4; D is possibly TRBD1 (6 bases). Trimming cost V 3 bases and J 0 bases, with 14 bases left between them. The CDR3 extends over 16 amino acids. The germline V gene encodes CDR1 DFQATT and CDR2 SNEGSKA (reference sequence). DNA of the CDR3: TGCAGTGCTAGTGCGGGACATCCTGCAACTAATGAAAAACTGTTTTTT. Amino acid sequence: CSASAGHPATNEKLFF.

This chain connects TRBV7-9 to TRBJ2-1, with 9 nucleotides matching TRBD2. Germline assignment: CDR1 SEHNR and CDR2 FQNEAQ (reference sequence). The CDR3 has 16 residues. Unmatched junction bases numbered 5, after V lost 5 bases and J lost 0 bases. The CDR3 protein is CASSPPSGNSYNEQFF. CDR3 nucleotides: TGTGCCAGCAGCCCGCCTAGCGGGAACTCCTACAATGAGCAGTTCTTC. Full variable domain (outside the CDR3, taken from reference TRBV7-9 and TRBJ2-1): DTGVSQNPRHKITKRGQNVTFRCDPISEHNRLYWYRQTLGQGPEFLTYFQNEAQLEKSRLLSDRFSAERPKGSFSTLEIQRTEQGDSAMYLCASSPPSGNSYNEQFFGPGTRLTVL.

The J gene is TRBJ1-5, the V gene TRBV20-1, with a possible D match to TRBD1 (5 bases). The CDR3 totals 14 residues. Germline V gene lookup returns CDR1 DFQATT and CDR2 SNEGSKA (reference sequence). V was pared by 6 bases and J by 0 bases, with 12 bases between. The CDR3 protein is CSALTTDSNQPQHF. The CDR3, as DNA: TGCAGTGCCCTGACGACAGATAGCAATCAGCCCCAGCATTTT.

This clonotype came up a few times. CDR3 sequence (DNA): TGTGCTAGGGAATACAGGGGGGCGAGCAATCAGCCCCAGCATTTT. Protein sequence: CAREYRGASNQPQHF. V usage is TRBV12-5 and J usage is TRBJ1-5; 8 bases are a match to TRBD1. The V gene's germline CDR1 is LGHNT and CDR2 FRNRAP. This CDR3 is 15 amino acids long. After removal of 9 bases from V and 1 base from J, the junction contained 8 bases not matched to a gene.

This sequence joins TRBV12-3 or TRBV12-4 and TRBJ1-2, with TRBD1 as a possible D gene (6 bases). V lost 3 bases to trimming and J lost 4 bases, with 12 bases between them. CDR3 length: 14 amino acids. The CDR3 protein is CASSFAGVGYGYTF. In DNA, the CDR3 is TGTGCCAGCAGTTTTGCAGGGGTAGGCTATGGCTACACCTTC.

This clonotype was seen only a few times. The chain combines TRBV28 with TRBJ1-5, with unresolved D. Germline V gene sequence: CDR1 MDHEN, CDR2 SYDVKM. The CDR3 contains 16 residues. Between the trimmed V and J ends, which lost 7 bases and 1 base, there was a span of 17 bases. DNA of the CDR3: TGTGCCAGCACTAGAAGGGAGCGTCGGAGCAATCAGCCCCAGCATTTT. It yields the protein CASTRRERRSNQPQHF.